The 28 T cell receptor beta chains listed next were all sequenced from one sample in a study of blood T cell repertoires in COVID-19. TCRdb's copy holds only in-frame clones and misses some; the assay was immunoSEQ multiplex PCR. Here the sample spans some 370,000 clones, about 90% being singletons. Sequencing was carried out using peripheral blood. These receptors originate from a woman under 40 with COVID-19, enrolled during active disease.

Written as DNA, the CDR3 is TGCGCCAGCAGCCACGAGGGACTCCCCGGGTTGTACTTC. As protein: CASSHEGLPGLYF. The chain combines TRBV4-3 with TRBJ2-7, with D possibly TRBD2 on 6 matching bases. The CDR3 length is 13 residues. The V gene lost 3 bases and the J gene lost 12 bases, with 18 bases spanning the gap. Germline values: CDR1 LGHNA, CDR2 YSLEER.

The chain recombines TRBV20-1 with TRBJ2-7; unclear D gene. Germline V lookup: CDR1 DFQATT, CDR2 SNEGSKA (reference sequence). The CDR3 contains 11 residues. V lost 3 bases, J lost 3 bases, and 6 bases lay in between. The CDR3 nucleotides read TGCAGTGCTAGGGTCGGCTACGAGCAGTACTTC. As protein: CSARVGYEQYF.

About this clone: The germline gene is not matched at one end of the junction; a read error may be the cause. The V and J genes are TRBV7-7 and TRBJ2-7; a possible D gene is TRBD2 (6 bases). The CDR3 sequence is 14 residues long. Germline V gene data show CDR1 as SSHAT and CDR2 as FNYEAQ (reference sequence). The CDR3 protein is CASSLNVGGYEQYF. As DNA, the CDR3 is TGTGCTAGCAGCTTAAACGTGGGGGGATACGAGCAGTACTTC.

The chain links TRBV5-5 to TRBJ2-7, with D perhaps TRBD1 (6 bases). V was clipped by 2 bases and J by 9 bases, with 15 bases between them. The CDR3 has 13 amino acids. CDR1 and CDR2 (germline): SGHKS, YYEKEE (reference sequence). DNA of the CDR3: TGTGCCAGCAGCTTACCAAACAGGGAAGTGCAGTACTTC. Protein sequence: CASSLPNREVQYF.

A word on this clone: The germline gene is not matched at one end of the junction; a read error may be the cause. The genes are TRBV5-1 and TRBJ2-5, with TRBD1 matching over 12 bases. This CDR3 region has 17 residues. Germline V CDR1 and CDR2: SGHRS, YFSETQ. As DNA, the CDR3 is TGCGCCAGCACCTTGGGGACAGGGGGCAATTTACAAGAGACCCAGTACTTC. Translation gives CASTLGTGGNLQETQYF. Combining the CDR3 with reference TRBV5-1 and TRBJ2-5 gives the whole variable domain KAGVTQTPRYLIKTRGQQVTLSCSPISGHRSVSWYQQTPGQGLQFLFEYFSETQRNKGNFPGRFSGRQFSNSRSEMNVSTLELGDSALYLCASTLGTGGNLQETQYFGPGTRLLVL.

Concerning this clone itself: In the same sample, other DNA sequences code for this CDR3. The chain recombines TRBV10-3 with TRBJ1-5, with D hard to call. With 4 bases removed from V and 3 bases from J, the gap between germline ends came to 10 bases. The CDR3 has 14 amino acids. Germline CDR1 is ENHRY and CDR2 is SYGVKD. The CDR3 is CAISVGGNNQPQHF. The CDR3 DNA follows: TGTGCCATCAGTGTGGGAGGGAACAATCAGCCCCAGCATTTT.

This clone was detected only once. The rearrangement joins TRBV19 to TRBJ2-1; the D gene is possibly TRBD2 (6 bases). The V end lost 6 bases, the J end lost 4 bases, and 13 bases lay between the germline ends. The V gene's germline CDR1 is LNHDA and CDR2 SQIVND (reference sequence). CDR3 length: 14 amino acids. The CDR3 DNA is TGTGCCAGTAGGGACCTAGCGAATTACAATGAGCAGTTCTTC. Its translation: CASRDLANYNEQFF.

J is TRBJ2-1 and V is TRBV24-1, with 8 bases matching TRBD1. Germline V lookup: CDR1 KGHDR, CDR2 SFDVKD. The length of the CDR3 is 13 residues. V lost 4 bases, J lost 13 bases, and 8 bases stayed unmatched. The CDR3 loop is CATSESQGASQFF. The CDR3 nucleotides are TGTGCCACCAGTGAATCGCAGGGGGCCTCCCAGTTCTTC.

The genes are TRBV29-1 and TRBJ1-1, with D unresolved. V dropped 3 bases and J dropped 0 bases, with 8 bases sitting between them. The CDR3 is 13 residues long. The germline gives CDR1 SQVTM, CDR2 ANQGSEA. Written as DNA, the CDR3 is TGCAGCGTTGAGCCCGGTTTGAACACTGAAGCTTTCTTT. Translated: CSVEPGLNTEAFF.

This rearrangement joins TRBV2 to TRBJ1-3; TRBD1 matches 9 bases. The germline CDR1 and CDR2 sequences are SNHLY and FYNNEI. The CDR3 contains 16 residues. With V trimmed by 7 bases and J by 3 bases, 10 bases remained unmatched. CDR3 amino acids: CASTPTGGKRGNTIYF. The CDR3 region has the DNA TGTGCCAGCACTCCGACAGGGGGTAAACGTGGAAACACCATATATTTT.

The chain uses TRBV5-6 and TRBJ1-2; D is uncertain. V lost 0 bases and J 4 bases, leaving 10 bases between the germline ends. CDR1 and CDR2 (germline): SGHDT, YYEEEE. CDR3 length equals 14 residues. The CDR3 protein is CASSLDREGYGYTF. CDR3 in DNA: TGTGCCAGCAGCTTGGATAGGGAGGGCTATGGCTACACCTTC.

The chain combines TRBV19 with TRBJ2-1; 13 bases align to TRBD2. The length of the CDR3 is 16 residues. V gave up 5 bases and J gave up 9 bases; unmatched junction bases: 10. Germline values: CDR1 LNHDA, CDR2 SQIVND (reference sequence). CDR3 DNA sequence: TGTGCCAGTAGTTCTTGGACTAGCGGGAGTCTCGGTGAGCAGTTCTTC. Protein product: CASSSWTSGSLGEQFF.

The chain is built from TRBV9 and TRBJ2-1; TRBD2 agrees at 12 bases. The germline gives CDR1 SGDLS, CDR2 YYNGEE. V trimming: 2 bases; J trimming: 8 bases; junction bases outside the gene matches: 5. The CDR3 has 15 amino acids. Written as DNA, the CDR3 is TGTGCCAGCAGCGTTCCGGGACTAGCGGGTGATGAGCAGTTCTTC. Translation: CASSVPGLAGDEQFF.

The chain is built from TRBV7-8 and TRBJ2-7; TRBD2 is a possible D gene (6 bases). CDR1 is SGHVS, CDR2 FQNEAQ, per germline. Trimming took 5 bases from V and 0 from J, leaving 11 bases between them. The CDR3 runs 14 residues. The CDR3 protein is CASSPIGGSYEQYF. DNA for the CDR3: TGTGCCAGCAGCCCCATCGGGGGCTCCTACGAGCAGTACTTC.

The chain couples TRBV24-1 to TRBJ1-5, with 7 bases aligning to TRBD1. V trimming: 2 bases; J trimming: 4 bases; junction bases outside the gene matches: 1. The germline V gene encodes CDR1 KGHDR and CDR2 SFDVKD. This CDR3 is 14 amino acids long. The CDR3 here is CATSDSDRNQPQHF. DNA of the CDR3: TGTGCCACCAGTGATTCGGACAGGAATCAGCCCCAGCATTTT.

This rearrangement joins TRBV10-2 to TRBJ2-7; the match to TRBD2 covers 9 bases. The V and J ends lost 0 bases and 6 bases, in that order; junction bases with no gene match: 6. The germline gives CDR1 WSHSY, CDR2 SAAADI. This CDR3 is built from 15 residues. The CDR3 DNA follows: TGCGCCAGCAGTGAGTCCGGCGGGAGGGCCGTCGAGCAGTACTTC. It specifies CASSESGGRAVEQYF.

The CDR3 region has the DNA TGTGCCAGCAGGAGGACAGACAGCAATCAGCCCCAGCATTTT. It codes for CASRRTDSNQPQHF. The chain employs TRBV28 and TRBJ1-5, with TRBD1 as a possible D gene (6 bases). There are 14 residues in the CDR3. Germline V gene data show CDR1 as MDHEN and CDR2 as SYDVKM. V gave up 6 bases and J gave up 1 base, with 10 bases separating them.

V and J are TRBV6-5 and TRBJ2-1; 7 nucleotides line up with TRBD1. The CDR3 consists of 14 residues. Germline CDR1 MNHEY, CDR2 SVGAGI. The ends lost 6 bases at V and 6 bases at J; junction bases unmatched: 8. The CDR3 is CASSTGQLRNEQFF. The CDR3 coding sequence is TGTGCCAGCAGCACGGGACAGTTACGCAATGAGCAGTTCTTC.

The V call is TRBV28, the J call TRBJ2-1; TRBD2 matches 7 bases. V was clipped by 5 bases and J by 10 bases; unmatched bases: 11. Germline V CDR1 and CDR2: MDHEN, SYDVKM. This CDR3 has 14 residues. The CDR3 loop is CASSPGLGIREQFF. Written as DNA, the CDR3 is TGTGCCAGCAGTCCCGGACTAGGGATAAGGGAGCAGTTCTTC.

The CDR3 reads CAGSQGGELFF. The CDR3 coding sequence is TGCGCCGGATCCCAGGGCGGGGAGCTGTTTTTT. V and J are TRBV10-2 and TRBJ2-2; D possibly corresponds to TRBD1 (5 bases). This CDR3 is built from 11 residues. V lost 11 bases, J lost 7 bases, and 11 bases lay in between. The germline CDR1 and CDR2 sequences are WSHSY and SAAADI.

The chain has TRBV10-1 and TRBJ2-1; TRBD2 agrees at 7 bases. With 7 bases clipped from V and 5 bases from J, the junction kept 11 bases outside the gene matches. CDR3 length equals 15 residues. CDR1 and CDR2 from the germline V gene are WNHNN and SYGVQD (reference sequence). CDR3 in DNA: TGCGCCAGCACACCTGGGGCTAGCGGTGACAATGAGCAGTTCTTC. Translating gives CASTPGASGDNEQFF.

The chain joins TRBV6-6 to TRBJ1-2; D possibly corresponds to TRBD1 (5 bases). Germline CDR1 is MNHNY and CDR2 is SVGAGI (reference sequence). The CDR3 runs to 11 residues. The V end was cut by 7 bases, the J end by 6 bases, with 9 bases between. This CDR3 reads CASNDRNGYTF. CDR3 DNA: TGTGCCAGCAATGACAGAAATGGCTACACCTTC.

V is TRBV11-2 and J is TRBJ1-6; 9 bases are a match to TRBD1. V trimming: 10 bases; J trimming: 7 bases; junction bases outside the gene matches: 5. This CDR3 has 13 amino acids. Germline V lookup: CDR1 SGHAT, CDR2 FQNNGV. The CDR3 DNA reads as TGTGCCACCTCCGGGACAGGGAATTCACCCCTCCACTTT. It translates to CATSGTGNSPLHF.

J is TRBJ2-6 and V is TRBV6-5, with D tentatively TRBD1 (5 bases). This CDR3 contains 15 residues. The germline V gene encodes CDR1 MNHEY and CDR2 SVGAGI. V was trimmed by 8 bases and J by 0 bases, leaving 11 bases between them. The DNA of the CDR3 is TGTGCCAGCGGCCAGGGTATCTCTGGGGCCAACGTCCTGACTTTC. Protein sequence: CASGQGISGANVLTF.

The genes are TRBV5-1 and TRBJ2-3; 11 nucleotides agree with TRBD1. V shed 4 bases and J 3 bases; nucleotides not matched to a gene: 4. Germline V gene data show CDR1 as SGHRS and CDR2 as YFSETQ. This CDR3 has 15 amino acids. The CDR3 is CASSIGQGATDTQYF. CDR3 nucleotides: TGCGCCAGCAGCATCGGACAGGGGGCAACAGATACGCAGTATTTT. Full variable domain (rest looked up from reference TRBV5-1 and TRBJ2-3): KAGVTQTPRYLIKTRGQQVTLSCSPISGHRSVSWYQQTPGQGLQFLFEYFSETQRNKGNFPGRFSGRQFSNSRSEMNVSTLELGDSALYLCASSIGQGATDTQYFGPGTRLTVL.

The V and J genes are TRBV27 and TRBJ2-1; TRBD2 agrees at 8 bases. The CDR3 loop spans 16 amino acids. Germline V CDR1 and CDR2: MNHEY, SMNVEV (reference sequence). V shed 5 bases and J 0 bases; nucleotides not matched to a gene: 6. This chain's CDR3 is CASSPLSGSSYNEQFF. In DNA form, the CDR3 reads TGTGCCAGCAGTCCCCTCAGCGGGAGCTCCTACAATGAGCAGTTCTTC.

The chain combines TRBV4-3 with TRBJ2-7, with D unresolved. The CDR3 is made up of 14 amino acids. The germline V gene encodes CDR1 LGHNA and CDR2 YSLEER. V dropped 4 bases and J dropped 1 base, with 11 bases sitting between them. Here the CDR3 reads CASSRDPFSYEQYF. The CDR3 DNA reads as TGCGCCAGCAGCCGAGACCCTTTTTCCTACGAGCAGTACTTC.

The CDR3 loop is CASRPNPFREQYF. As DNA, the CDR3 is TGTGCCAGCAGACCTAACCCGTTCCGGGAGCAGTACTTC. The V call is TRBV5-6, the J call TRBJ2-7; no definite D call. V lost 5 bases and J lost 7, with 16 bases in between. Germline CDR1 and CDR2: SGHDT and YYEEEE. The CDR3 covers 13 residues.